The source of this T cell receptor (beta chain) is a study of blood T cell repertoires in COVID-19. Assay: immunoSEQ multiplex PCR; the TCRdb copy retains only in-frame clones and omits some. The data contain roughly 250,000 clones, roughly 80% of them singletons. The germline V gene has CDR1 SGHNT and CDR2 YENEEA. The CDR3 totals 14 residues. Trimming left V 0 bases short and J 9 bases short, with 14 bases between. This receptor was taken from an older woman with active or convalescent COVID-19. Sample: peripheral blood. The chain carries TRBV11-3 and TRBJ1-1; D remains unclear. Written as DNA, the CDR3 is TGTGCCAGCAGCTTAGACTCACCTAGGCCCCAAGCTTTCTTT. Protein sequence: CASSLDSPRPQAFF.